This TCR beta chain was observed in a study of beta chain features in type 1 diabetes. Turning to the study itself: Regarding age, gender and cell yields, patients proved similar to healthy donors.

The table lists this clone with a few counts. Reverse transcription of all isolated RNA meant that expressed TCRB transcripts were sequenced. Only in-frame clones appear in the TCRdb table, and some are missing; sequencing was by immunoSEQ multiplex PCR. The sample has about 360,000 clones, around 12% seen once; the top ten hold 0.017%. Input material: naive CD4+ T cells from blood. The clonotype originates from a man aged 18 to 29 in good health.

The CDR3 DNA reads as TGTGCCAGCAGCCACGGGCGGGAGCCCTCCTACGAGCAGTACTTC. Protein: CASSHGREPSYEQYF. The chain has TRBV9 and TRBJ2-7; 7 positions agree with TRBD2. Trimming took 4 bases from V and 0 from J; bases not matched to a gene: 7. This CDR3 has 15 amino acids. CDR1 and CDR2 (germline): SGDLS, YYNGEE.